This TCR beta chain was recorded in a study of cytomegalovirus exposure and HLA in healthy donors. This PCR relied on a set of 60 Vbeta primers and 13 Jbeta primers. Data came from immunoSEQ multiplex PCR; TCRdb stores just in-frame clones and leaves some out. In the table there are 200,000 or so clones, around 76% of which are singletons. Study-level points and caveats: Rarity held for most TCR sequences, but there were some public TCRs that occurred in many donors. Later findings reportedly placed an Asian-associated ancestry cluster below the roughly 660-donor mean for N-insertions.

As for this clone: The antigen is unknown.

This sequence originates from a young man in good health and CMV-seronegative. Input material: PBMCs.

The CDR3 DNA reads TGTGCCAGTAGGTCTAGTCAGGGTGGGCTCTACGAGCAGTACTTC. Encoded protein: CASRSSQGGLYEQYF. The V call is TRBV19, the J call TRBJ2-7, with D possibly matching TRBD1 (5 bases). The V gene's germline CDR1 is LNHDA and CDR2 SQIVND (reference sequence). V was pared by 6 bases and J by 3 bases, with 18 bases between. The CDR3 is made up of 15 amino acids.